One sample yielded the 27 T cell receptor beta chains listed below, sequenced in a study of T-cell reconstitution after alpha-beta-depleted transplantation in children (dated by TCRdb to the mid-2010s). The library was built by means of PCR. The listed sequencing device is Illumina HiSeq 2500. Molecular barcoding was employed in the preparation of TCR libraries, with unique molecular identifiers being used to normalize TCRbeta repertoire quantification. TCRdb reprocessing: public reads trimmed at Q25 with fastp, clones called with MiXCR, in-frame beta chains kept. CDR3 protein sequences are deduplicated, and each keeps its most common genes and DNA. For this sample there are about 980,000 distinct CDR3 sequences; roughly 31% appear just once. In total, the top ten clones hold roughly 27% of the sample. Per the publication, the treatment or condition label means: allogeneic hematopoietic cell transplantation with graft depleted of TCRalphabeta T cells and CD19 B cells.

Here the sequenced sample was PBMCs, mostly from graft donor cells, taken 360 days after TCRalphabeta/CD19-depleted stem cell transplant. The origin of the receptors is a boy in the first two years of life who had a stem cell transplant for SCID, so the T cells may come from the graft donor.

The rearrangement uses TRBV24-1 and TRBJ2-5; 9 bases are shared with TRBD2. The CDR3 consists of 15 residues. J lost 2 bases, V lost 4 bases, and 4 bases had no gene match. Germline-derived CDR1 and CDR2 are KGHDR and SFDVKD. The CDR3 loop reads CATSEAGGLQETQYF. The CDR3, as DNA: TGTGCCACCAGTGAAGCGGGGGGATTACAAGAGACCCAGTACTTC.

The chain links TRBV6-5 to TRBJ2-1; D ambiguous. CDR1 MNHEY and CDR2 SVGAGI come from the germline V gene. The CDR3 is 15 amino acids. The V gene lost 2 bases and the J gene lost 4 bases, with 12 bases spanning the gap. The CDR3 reads CASSYSRPRYNEQFF. The CDR3 bases are TGTGCCAGCAGTTACAGCAGGCCGAGGTACAATGAGCAGTTCTTC.

This chain joins TRBV7-3 and TRBJ2-2; no clear D. V lost 0 bases, J lost 0 bases, and 5 bases lay in between. CDR1 and CDR2 from the germline V gene are SGHTA and FQGTGA. The CDR3 is 15 amino acids. CDR3 DNA: TGTGCCAGCAGCTTAACGGCACCGAACACCGGGGAGCTGTTTTTT. Its protein is CASSLTAPNTGELFF.

This clonotype was counted a few times. The chain uses TRBV24-1 and TRBJ2-3, with D perhaps given as TRBD1 or TRBD2 (6 bases each). CDR3 length: 13 residues. The V and J ends lost 9 bases and 4 bases respectively, with 13 bases between them. Germline V gives CDR1 KGHDR, CDR2 SFDVKD. The DNA for the CDR3 is TGTGCCACCGGTGGGGGGCACGCAGATACGCAGTATTTT. Its protein is CATGGGHADTQYF.

This clonotype came up a few times. This chain links TRBV20-1 with TRBJ2-3; 16 nucleotides match TRBD2. The CDR3 is 18 amino acids. Trimming at V came to 3 bases and at J to 2 bases, leaving 8 bases not matched to a gene. Germline loops: CDR1 DFQATT, CDR2 SNEGSKA (reference sequence). The CDR3 DNA is TGCAGTGCTAGTCCCGGGACTAGCGGGGGGGCATACACAGATACGCAGTATTTT. It encodes CSASPGTSGGAYTDTQYF.

CDR3 sequence: CASSLALSLAASTDTQYF. CDR3 DNA sequence: TGTGCCAGCAGTTTAGCGCTAAGCCTAGCGGCTAGCACAGATACGCAGTATTTT. This chain uses TRBV12-3 or TRBV12-4 with TRBJ2-3; 7 bases fit TRBD2. With 0 bases clipped from V and 0 bases from J, the junction kept 9 bases outside the gene matches. This CDR3 region has 18 residues.

This clonotype was seen more than once but under ten times. The J gene is TRBJ1-2, the V gene TRBV10-3; D is undetermined. V gave up 6 bases and J gave up 5 bases, with 19 bases separating them. Germline CDR1 reads ENHRY; CDR2 reads SYGVKD. The CDR3 runs to 15 residues. In DNA form, the CDR3 reads TGTGCCATCAGCTCGGACGGGAATCGGGGATATGGCTACACCTTC. It translates to CAISSDGNRGYGYTF.

The genes are TRBV4-1 and TRBJ2-3; D not certain. V was clipped by 0 bases and J by 2 bases, with 9 bases between them. CDR3 size: 15 residues. CDR1 and CDR2 from the germline V gene are MGHRA and YSYEKL. Written as DNA, the CDR3 is TGCGCCAGCAGCCAAGAAAGGCCTCCCACAGATACGCAGTATTTT. Translation: CASSQERPPTDTQYF.

This clonotype has at least ten counts. V gene TRBV10-3 combines with J gene TRBJ2-1; D might be TRBD1 (5 bases). This CDR3 has 15 amino acids. Germline CDR1 and CDR2: ENHRY and SYGVKD. The V end lost 0 bases, the J end lost 9 bases, and 15 bases lay between the germline ends. CDR3 coding DNA: TGTGCCATCAGTGAGTCATGGGGCCGCTCTATTGAGCAGTTCTTC. This encodes CAISESWGRSIEQFF.

CDR3 nucleotide sequence: TGTGCCATCAGTCAGAGCGGAGGGGGCGGCACTGAAGCTTTCTTT. This codes for CAISQSGGGGTEAFF. The chain carries TRBV10-3 and TRBJ1-1; 7 bases agree with TRBD1. The CDR3 covers 15 residues. J was trimmed by 4 bases and V by 5 bases; bases with no gene match: 10. Germline CDR1 ENHRY, CDR2 SYGVKD.

The gene calls are TRBV6-1 and TRBJ1-1, with D unresolved. The CDR3 spans 14 residues. V dropped 2 bases and J dropped 1 base, with 8 bases sitting between them. The germline CDR1 and CDR2 sequences are MNHNS and SASEGT. CDR3 amino acids: CASSERWQNTEAFF. The CDR3 bases are TGTGCCAGCAGTGAAAGGTGGCAGAACACTGAAGCTTTCTTT.

This clonotype was observed a few times. V usage is TRBV5-1 and J usage is TRBJ2-5; no clear D gene. Trimming removed 3 bases at V and 5 bases at J, with 8 bases between. Germline CDR1 and CDR2: SGHRS and YFSETQ. The CDR3 length is 12 residues. CDR3 sequence (DNA): TGCGCCAGCAGCTCCCCCAGCGAGACCCAGTACTTC. Its protein is CASSSPSETQYF.

This rearrangement joins TRBV7-2 to TRBJ2-7; D possibly uses TRBD1 or TRBD2 (5 bases each). This CDR3 region has 15 residues. Deletions cut 6 bases from V and 4 bases from J, with 19 bases between. Germline V gene lookup returns CDR1 SGHTA and CDR2 FQGNSA. In DNA form, the CDR3 reads TGTGCCAGCAGATACGACCGGGGCAGAAATTACGAGCAGTACTTC. As protein: CASRYDRGRNYEQYF.

This clonotype was seen a few times. The chain employs TRBV4-2 and TRBJ2-5; 7 positions match TRBD2. CDR1 LGHNA and CDR2 YNFKEQ come from the germline V gene. V lost 4 bases to trimming and J lost 0 bases; unmatched junction nucleotides: 8. The CDR3 runs to 16 residues. The CDR3 DNA reads TGTGCCAGCAGCCGAGACGGGGGGACGTACCAAGAGACCCAGTACTTC. Amino acids: CASSRDGGTYQETQYF.

This clonotype has only a few counts. The V call is TRBV6-1, the J call TRBJ1-2; D possibly corresponds to TRBD1 (5 bases). The V gene lost 7 bases and the J gene lost 8 bases, with 17 bases spanning the gap. CDR3 length: 13 residues. The V gene's germline CDR1 is MNHNS and CDR2 SASEGT. CDR3: CASIPGLGKGYTF. The CDR3 bases are TGTGCCAGCATACCGGGACTCGGAAAGGGCTACACCTTC.

The genes are TRBV12-3 or TRBV12-4 and TRBJ2-5; no reliable D call. The V and J ends lost 4 bases and 7 bases respectively, with 13 bases between them. The CDR3 spans 13 residues. CDR3 amino acids: CASSSLWLGTQYF. The CDR3 nucleotides are TGTGCCAGCAGTTCCCTCTGGCTTGGGACCCAGTACTTC.

This clonotype showed up many times. V usage is TRBV5-1 and J usage is TRBJ1-4; D is uncertain. The CDR3 has 15 residues. Germline CDR1 and CDR2: SGHRS and YFSETQ. V was shortened by 1 base and J by 3 bases, with 10 bases between the two germline ends. As DNA, the CDR3 is TGCGCCAGCAGCTTGAACGGCTTCCCTAATGAAAAACTGTTTTTT. Translated, it gives CASSLNGFPNEKLFF.

This clonotype was counted a few times. The V and J genes are TRBV20-1 and TRBJ2-7, with D unresolved. Germline loops: CDR1 DFQATT, CDR2 SNEGSKA (reference sequence). This CDR3 comprises 14 residues. The ends were cut back, 6 bases at V and 2 bases at J, with 17 bases in the middle. The CDR3 coding sequence is TGCAGTGCCACGCCGATAACCATACCCTACGAGCAGTACTTC. This codes for CSATPITIPYEQYF.

This sequence joins TRBV11-2 and TRBJ2-3; no reliable D call. Per germline, CDR1 SGHAT and CDR2 FQNNGV. The CDR3 contains 13 residues. V was trimmed by 5 bases and J by 2 bases, leaving 8 bases between them. The CDR3 nucleotides are TGTGCCAGCAGCCGACTGTTCACAGATACGCAGTATTTT. Protein product: CASSRLFTDTQYF. Drawing the rest from reference TRBV11-2 and TRBJ2-3, the complete variable domain is EAGVAQSPRYKIIEKRQSVAFWCNPISGHATLYWYQQILGQGPKLLIQFQNNGVVDDSQLPKDRFSAERLKGVDSTLKIQPAKLEDSAVYLCASSRLFTDTQYFGPGTRLTVL.

This clonotype turned up a few times. This rearrangement joins TRBV24-1 to TRBJ2-5; D not resolved. The CDR3 loop spans 14 amino acids. V lost 5 bases, J lost 4 bases, and 13 bases lay in between. The germline V gene has CDR1 KGHDR and CDR2 SFDVKD. The DNA for the CDR3 is TGTGCCACCAGTGTCCGATCTGGGTCAGAGACCCAGTACTTC. The encoded protein is CATSVRSGSETQYF.

The chain employs TRBV15 and TRBJ2-1; D possibly corresponds to TRBD2 (7 bases). V lost 0 bases and J lost 6, with 12 bases in between. The germline gives CDR1 LNHNV, CDR2 YYDKDF (reference sequence). The CDR3 spans 15 residues. The chain's CDR3 is CATSRDGRGRNEQFF. DNA of the CDR3: TGTGCCACCAGCAGAGATGGGCGGGGGCGCAATGAGCAGTTCTTC.

This clonotype was found a few times. V usage is TRBV9 and J usage is TRBJ2-1; D is unclear. The germline CDR1 and CDR2 sequences are SGDLS and YYNGEE. V was shortened by 0 bases and J by 5 bases, with 12 bases between the two germline ends. The CDR3 sequence is 15 residues long. CDR3 sequence reads: CASSVATWSHNEQFF. For the CDR3, the DNA is TGTGCCAGCAGCGTAGCTACCTGGTCACACAATGAGCAGTTCTTC.

This clonotype was counted between two and nine times. V gene TRBV2 combines with J gene TRBJ2-3, with 7 positions matching TRBD2. The CDR3 has 14 amino acids. Germline V gene lookup returns CDR1 SNHLY and CDR2 FYNNEI. The V and J ends lost 3 bases and 6 bases, in that order; junction bases with no gene match: 6. The CDR3: CASSDWTSRDTQYF. The CDR3 DNA reads as TGTGCCAGCAGTGATTGGACTAGTAGGGATACGCAGTATTTT.

This clonotype appeared a few times. The chain joins TRBV7-2 to TRBJ2-6; weak D call: TRBD2 (5 bases). The germline gives CDR1 SGHTA, CDR2 FQGNSA. The CDR3 is 15 amino acids. Trimming took 2 bases from V and 2 from J, leaving 7 bases between them. For the CDR3, the DNA is TGTGCCAGCAGCTTACCGGGGACTGGGGCCAACGTCCTGACTTTC. It is translated as CASSLPGTGANVLTF.

This sequence joins TRBV7-9 and TRBJ2-3; either TRBD1 or TRBD2 may supply D (6 bases each). The germline V gene encodes CDR1 SEHNR and CDR2 FQNEAQ (reference sequence). V was trimmed by 5 bases and J by 3 bases, leaving 15 bases between them. The CDR3 has 15 amino acids. Here the CDR3 reads CASSLGGKRTDTQYF. The CDR3 DNA reads TGTGCCAGCAGCCTAGGGGGGAAAAGGACAGATACGCAGTATTTT.

V gene TRBV29-1 combines with J gene TRBJ2-7, with D hard to call. V was shortened by 4 bases and J by 0 bases, with 10 bases between the two germline ends. Germline V CDR1 and CDR2: SQVTM, ANQGSEA. The CDR3 consists of 13 residues. CDR3 sequence: CSVGAQHSYEQYF. The CDR3 bases are TGCAGCGTTGGGGCACAGCACTCCTACGAGCAGTACTTC.

CDR3 sequence (DNA): TGCGCCAGCAGCCAAGAGGGTCTCGGGCGGGGGACAAAGAATGAGCAGTTCTTC. Translating gives CASSQEGLGRGTKNEQFF. This chain connects TRBV4-1 to TRBJ2-1; D is perhaps TRBD2 (7 bases). Germline loops: CDR1 MGHRA, CDR2 YSYEKL. Trimming removed 0 bases from V and 7 bases from J, with 22 bases in between. This CDR3 is 18 amino acids long.